This T cell receptor (beta chain) originates from a study of blood T cell repertoires in COVID-19. Study in general: PBMCs, B-cell-depleted T cells, or T cells were the source of the cDNA or gDNA that made up the material.

Germline trimming cut 4 bases from V and 0 bases from J; bases unmatched to any gene: 12. The CDR3 runs 19 residues. The V gene's germline CDR1 is SGHVS and CDR2 FQNEAQ. This clone was observed a single time. Using immunoSEQ multiplex PCR, the repertoire was profiled, and TCRdb retains in-frame clones only, with some absent. Of about 100,000 clones listed, around 90% were seen once; the top ten hold roughly 5.5%. Sequencing was carried out using peripheral blood. This receptor was identified in a human donor in a cohort sampled during active COVID-19. This chain uses TRBV7-8 with TRBJ2-5; 12 nucleotides line up with TRBD2. CDR3: CASSSPGTSGSWYQETQYF. The CDR3 bases are TGTGCCAGCAGCTCGCCCGGGACTAGCGGGTCTTGGTACCAAGAGACCCAGTACTTC. Together with reference TRBV7-8 and TRBJ2-5, the CDR3 gives the full variable domain: GAGVSQSPRYKVAKRGQDVALRCDPISGHVSLFWYQQALGQGPEFLTYFQNEAQLDKSGLPSDRFFAERPEGSVSTLKIQRTQQEDSAVYLCASSSPGTSGSWYQETQYFGPGTRLLVL.